These 6 T cell receptor beta chains were sequenced from one sample in a study of cytomegalovirus exposure and HLA in healthy donors. PCR used 60 Vbeta primers and 13 Jbeta primers. The table came from immunoSEQ multiplex PCR; TCRdb's copy has only in-frame clones and leaves some out. The data hold about 90,000 clones, with 70% to 85% observed a single time. Sequencing was performed on PBMCs. The receptors come from a man aged 25 to 45 in good health and CMV-seronegative.

The V and J genes are TRBV6-5 and TRBJ2-1; 14 bases are a match to TRBD2. The CDR3 contains 13 residues. V lost 6 bases, J lost 14 bases, and 6 bases stayed unmatched. CDR1 and CDR2 (germline): MNHEY, SVGAGI. CDR3 DNA sequence: TGTGCCAGCAGGGGGACTAGCGGGGGCCTCGAGTTCTTC. This gives the protein CASRGTSGGLEFF.

V gene TRBV15 combines with J gene TRBJ2-1; the match to TRBD1 covers 8 bases. The CDR3 length is 15 residues. Germline V gene sequence: CDR1 LNHNV, CDR2 YYDKDF (reference sequence). V trimming: 5 bases; J trimming: 5 bases; junction bases outside the gene matches: 8. The CDR3 sequence is CATSFQGARDNEQFF. CDR3 sequence (DNA): TGTGCCACCAGCTTCCAGGGGGCGCGGGACAATGAGCAGTTCTTC.

A word on this clone: One junction end does not reproduce the germline sequence, and a read error may be involved. The V and J genes are TRBV6-5 and TRBJ1-3, with D possibly matching TRBD1 (5 bases). CDR3 length: 13 residues. Per germline, CDR1 MNHEY and CDR2 SVGAGI. The CDR3 loop reads CASSSGTGNTIYF. For the CDR3, the DNA is TGTGCCAGCAGTTCGGGGACTGGGAACACCATATATTTT.

The chain is built from TRBV28 and TRBJ2-7; 7 bases fit TRBD1. CDR1 MDHEN and CDR2 SYDVKM come from the germline V gene. This CDR3 is built from 13 residues. After removal of 7 bases from V and 4 bases from J, the junction contained 7 bases not matched to a gene. The CDR3 DNA sequence: TGTGCCAGCACCCGACAGGGAGCGTACGAGCAGTACTTC. As protein: CASTRQGAYEQYF.

In its sample, this clone was seen a few times. This rearrangement joins TRBV5-1 to TRBJ1-1; TRBD1 matches at 8 bases. With V trimmed by 4 bases and J by 0 bases, 8 bases remained unmatched. The germline V gene has CDR1 SGHRS and CDR2 YFSETQ. The CDR3 covers 16 residues. This CDR3 reads CASSPRGRPMNTEAFF. The CDR3 DNA sequence: TGCGCCAGCAGCCCCAGGGGGCGACCTATGAACACTGAAGCTTTCTTT.

There are a few counts of this clone. The J gene is TRBJ2-2, the V gene TRBV12-5; a possible D gene is TRBD2 (5 bases). The CDR3 runs 17 residues. Trimming left V 0 bases short and J 0 bases short, with 11 bases between. Germline lookup yields CDR1 LGHNT and CDR2 FRNRAP. The CDR3 sequence is CASGLVFEAANTGELFF. The CDR3 DNA sequence: TGTGCTAGTGGTTTGGTATTTGAAGCGGCGAACACCGGGGAGCTGTTTTTT.